The 27 T cell receptor beta chains listed next were all sequenced from one sample in a study of tumor-infiltrating lymphocytes in primary liver carcinoma. Starting material of about 450 ng total RNA yielded TCR beta cDNA via a constant-region primer. Amplification in three nested multiplex PCR rounds with slightly modified ARM-PCR gave rise to TCR beta libraries. The opening two PCR rounds, ten to eleven cycles each, paired TRBV1-TRBV30 forward primers with a C-beta reverse primer. TCRdb recomputed calls from the multiplex PCR reads with MiXCR, one row per CDR3 protein. The sample includes tens of thousands of distinct CDR3 sequences, almost 70% of them seen just once. Extraction of RNA together with DNA used about 17-34 mg of unsorted bulk tissue. Sequenced input: liver tumor tissue from sampling region 4. Subset noted: tumor region T4, right-lateral pole. Receptors originate from a man aged 40-49 years with primary liver carcinoma and hepatitis B virus infection.

This clonotype is a singleton in its sample. This could be a read error, since a much larger clone is one nucleotide away. The V gene is TRBV30, the J gene TRBJ2-1; D is unclear. This CDR3 spans 12 amino acids. CDR1 is GTSNPN and CDR2 is SVGIG in the germline V gene (reference sequence). The DNA of the CDR3 is TGTGCCTGGAGTGGTCTATACAATGGGCAGTTCTTC. Residues: CAWSGLYNGQFF. Full variable domain (rest looked up from reference TRBV30 and TRBJ2-1): SQTIHQWPATLVQPVGSPLSLECTVEGTSNPNLYWYRQAAGRGLQLLFYSVGIGQISSEVPQNLSASRPQDRQFILSSKKLLLSDSGFYLCAWSGLYNGQFFGPGTRLTVL.

Comment on this clonotype: The final CDR3 position lacks the conserved phenylalanine or tryptophan, pointing to a likely read error. V is TRBV5-1 and J is TRBJ2-3; D might be TRBD1 (5 bases). Trimming stripped 7 bases from V and 6 bases from J, with 15 bases between. Germline V gene lookup returns CDR1 SGHRS and CDR2 YFSETQ. The CDR3 is 13 amino acids. CDR3 residues: CASALMWGDTQYL. Written as DNA, the CDR3 is TGCGCCAGCGCACTCATGTGGGGCGATACGCAGTATTTG.

This clonotype turned up a few times. At one of its ends the junction is not consistent with the germline gene, which may arise from a read error. V and J are TRBV6-5 and TRBJ2-1; no firm D call. From germline, CDR1 is MNHEY and CDR2 SVGAGI. CDR3 length equals 15 residues. CDR3 in DNA: TGTGCCAGCAGCAAACAGAGGAGCTCCTACAATGAGCAGTTATTC. It codes for CASSKQRSSYNEQLF.

Details on this clonotype: A read error may account for a junction end that differs from germline. The chain joins TRBV11-2 to TRBJ2-3; the D call may be TRBD1 or TRBD2 (5 bases each). This CDR3 comprises 14 residues. CDR1 and CDR2 (germline): SGHAT, FQNNGV. CDR3 residues: CASSSRDSTGTQYF. CDR3 DNA sequence: TGTGCCAGCAGCTCTCGGGATAGCACAGGTACGCAGTATTTT.

Regarding this clonotype: At one boundary the junction diverges from the germline segment, which might be a read error. V gene TRBV11-2 combines with J gene TRBJ1-4; D ambiguous. The germline V gene has CDR1 SGHAT and CDR2 FQNNGV. The CDR3 loop spans 14 amino acids. CDR3 nucleotide sequence: TGTGCCAGCAGCTTTGGAGACCCCGATGAGAAACTGTTTTTT. Protein: CASSFGDPDEKLFF.

Details on this clonotype: Germline is not matched at one junction end, which may reflect a read error. The chain's CDR3 is CVSSQEGVAGGLPYGQYF. CDR3 nucleotide sequence: TGTGTCAGCAGCCAAGAAGGGGTAGCGGGAGGATTACCGTACGGGCAGTACTTC. The chain joins TRBV4-2 to TRBJ2-7; TRBD2 agrees at 10 bases. The CDR3 contains 18 residues. CDR1 LGHNA and CDR2 YNFKEQ come from the germline V gene.

Concerning this clonotype itself: The germline gene is not matched at one end of the junction; a read error may be the cause. The chain employs TRBV6-2 or TRBV6-3 and TRBJ2-7, with D tentatively TRBD1 or TRBD2 (5 bases each). The CDR3 totals 14 residues. Germline CDR1 MNHEY, CDR2 SVGEGT. CDR3 DNA: TGTGCCAGCAGTTCGGGGCAGAGCTCCTACGATCAGTACTTC. Protein sequence: CASSSGQSSYDQYF.

At least ten counts were recorded for this clonotype. The chain links TRBV29-1 to TRBJ2-1; TRBD2 is a possible D gene (7 bases). Germline lookup yields CDR1 SQVTM and CDR2 ANQGSEA. V lost 6 bases and J 8 bases, leaving 14 bases between the germline ends. The CDR3 extends over 12 amino acids. CDR3 loop: CSVHREGHEQFF. CDR3 DNA sequence: TGCAGCGTGCACAGGGAGGGTCATGAGCAGTTCTTC.

Turning to this clonotype: Being one base from a much bigger clone, this may be a read error. The chain uses TRBV10-1 and TRBJ2-1; 7 bases map to TRBD2. The CDR3 contains 12 residues. Germline V lookup: CDR1 WNHNN, CDR2 SYGVQD (reference sequence). V trimming: 8 bases; J trimming: 9 bases; junction bases outside the gene matches: 7. The CDR3: CASGRGGGEQFF. CDR3 sequence (DNA): TGCGCCAGCGGACGGGGCGGGGGTGAGCAGTTCTTC.

The chain employs TRBV24-1 and TRBJ2-3, with a possible D match to TRBD2 (5 bases). The V and J ends lost 0 bases and 4 bases respectively, with 16 bases between them. The CDR3 contains 17 residues. CDR1 is KGHDR, CDR2 SFDVKD, per germline. For the CDR3, the DNA is TGTGCCACCAGTGATTTGACCCTAGTGGGAGCGCCAGATACGCAGTATTTT. Its translation: CATSDLTLVGAPDTQYF.

This clonotype was picked up a small number of times. A much larger clone is a single base away; this may be a read error. The chain employs TRBV5-4 and TRBJ2-2; the D call may be TRBD1 or TRBD2 (5 bases each). There are 15 residues in the CDR3. CDR1 and CDR2 from the germline V gene are SGHNT and YYREEE (reference sequence). CDR3 in amino acids: CAGSSGTHYTGELFF. The CDR3 DNA sequence: TGTGCCGGCAGCTCCGGGACCCACTACACCGGGGAGCTGTTTTTT.

With regard to this clonotype: Germline and junction disagree at one end, which may indicate a read error. V usage is TRBV4-1 and J usage is TRBJ2-1, with D unresolved. The CDR3 spans 15 residues. In germline, CDR1 is MGHRA, CDR2 YSYEKL. The CDR3 loop reads CANSPALRPYNEQLF. As DNA, the CDR3 is TGCGCCAACAGCCCAGCTCTCAGGCCCTACAATGAGCAGTTGTTC.

This clonotype was picked up many times. The chain joins TRBV29-1 to TRBJ2-2; D is ambiguous. The CDR3 consists of 14 residues. Germline V gene sequence: CDR1 SQVTM, CDR2 ANQGSEA. Trimming left V 2 bases short and J 0 bases short, with 7 bases between. This CDR3 is CSVESQSNTGELFF. The DNA for the CDR3 is TGCAGCGTTGAATCACAATCGAACACCGGGGAGCTGTTTTTT.

On this clonotype itself: A junction end diverges from the germline sequence, so it may reflect a read error. The rearrangement links TRBV4-1 to TRBJ2-7, with 7 bases lining up with TRBD1. CDR1 is MGHRA, CDR2 YSYEKL, per germline. The CDR3 spans 17 residues. The CDR3 DNA follows: TGCGCCAGCACCCTCACTAGGGGGCACTTTTCCACCTACGAGCAGTACTTT. This encodes CASTLTRGHFSTYEQYF.

This clonotype was detected ten times or more. J is TRBJ2-1 and V is TRBV6-2 or TRBV6-3; D uncertain. The V gene's germline CDR1 is MNHEY and CDR2 SVGEGT. CDR3 size: 13 residues. V gave up 2 bases and J gave up 5 bases, with 7 bases separating them. The CDR3 here is CASSYEPDNEQFF. The DNA of the CDR3 is TGTGCCAGCAGTTACGAACCCGACAATGAGCAGTTCTTC.

Turning to this clonotype: Germline is not matched at one junction end, which may reflect a read error. V gene TRBV6-2 or TRBV6-3 combines with J gene TRBJ2-2; D not resolved. The CDR3 runs to 12 residues. Germline assignment: CDR1 MNHEY and CDR2 SVGEGT. In nucleotides, the CDR3 is TGTGCCAGTAGGCTTCCCCCCGAGACCGACATTTTT. It translates to CASRLPPETDIF.

About this clonotype: Because the CDR3's place on the DNA is in doubt, the DNA is left out and the CDR3 is given as listed by TCRdb. V and J are TRBV5-6 and TRBJ1-4; the table's TRBD1 call for D was not verified on the DNA. CDR1 SGHDT and CDR2 YYEEEE come from the germline V gene. The length of the CDR3 is 16 amino acids, counting both ends. The CDR3 reads CASSTTVGGGNEKPFF.

A word on this clonotype: The junction and the germline gene differ at one end; a read error may be behind it. This rearrangement joins TRBV6-1 to TRBJ1-1, with D possibly TRBD1 on 5 matching bases. The CDR3 extends over 13 amino acids. Germline-derived CDR1 and CDR2 are MNHNS and SASEGT. CDR3 nucleotide sequence: TGTGTCAGCAGTGTACAGGTAGGAGCTGAAGCTTTCTTT. This gives the protein CVSSVQVGAEAFF.

The chain is built from TRBV12-3 or TRBV12-4 and TRBJ2-1; D may be TRBD1 (5 bases). The CDR3 consists of 14 residues. Written as DNA, the CDR3 is TGTCTCAGCAGCCGCCAGGAAGGGGACAATGAGCAGTTCTTC. Translated, it gives CLSSRQEGDNEQFF.

Note on this clonotype: A much larger clone sits a single nucleotide away, making a read error possible. The chain uses TRBV7-9 and TRBJ1-2; no clear D. The CDR3 consists of 13 residues. Looked up from germline, CDR1 is SEHNR and CDR2 is FQNEAQ (reference sequence). Written as DNA, the CDR3 is TGTACCAGCAGCTTGTCAGAAGCGGATGGCTACACCTTC. Translated, it gives CTSSLSEADGYTF.

As to this clonotype: This may come from a read error, since a much larger clone is one base off. The rearrangement uses TRBV10-3 and TRBJ2-6; D gene unclear. Trimming pared 6 bases from V and 0 bases from J, leaving 9 bases between. This CDR3 comprises 15 residues. Germline V gene data show CDR1 as ENHRY and CDR2 as SYGVKD. CDR3 DNA: TGTGCCATCAGCCCTTCCAACTCTGGGGCCAACGTCCTGACTTTC. Its protein is CAISPSNSGANVLTF.

A note on this clonotype: The CDR3 does not close with the conserved phenylalanine or tryptophan, likely indicating a read error. V usage is TRBV30 and J usage is TRBJ2-7, with D perhaps matching TRBD1 (5 bases). This CDR3 has 14 amino acids. Germline values: CDR1 GTSNPN, CDR2 SVGIG (reference sequence). The CDR3 region is CAWSDRRGSCEQYS. CDR3 bases: TGTGCCTGGAGTGATCGTAGGGGCTCCTGCGAGCAGTACTCC.

The chain combines TRBV5-6 with TRBJ1-5, with D perhaps matching TRBD1 (5 bases). The CDR3 totals 15 residues. Looked up from germline, CDR1 is SGHDT and CDR2 is YYEEEE. V gave up 3 bases and J gave up 2 bases, with 12 bases separating them. CDR3 loop: CASSYDMGGNQPQHF. The DNA for the CDR3 is TGTGCCAGCAGCTACGATATGGGGGGCAATCAGCCCCAGCATTTT.

Notes on this clonotype: The junction does not match germline at one end; this may be a read error. The chain links TRBV11-2 to TRBJ2-2; 7 bases align to TRBD2. The CDR3 length is 15 residues. Germline-derived CDR1 and CDR2 are SGHAT and FQNNGV. The CDR3 reads CASSFTHGKSGELFF. CDR3 coding DNA: TGTGCCAGCAGCTTTACGCACGGTAAGAGCGGGGAGTTGTTTTTT.

Comment on this clonotype: Just one base apart from a much larger clone, this may be a read error. The V and J genes are TRBV28 and TRBJ2-1; maybe TRBD2 (7 bases). Trimming left V 4 bases short and J 4 bases short, with 17 bases between. This CDR3 comprises 16 residues. Germline-derived CDR1 and CDR2 are MDHEN and SYDVKM. CDR3 residues: CASSSGRGAGYNEQFF. The CDR3 coding sequence is TGTGCCAGCAGTTCGGGACGGGGGGCAGGTTACAATGAGCAGTTCTTC.

This clonotype appeared many times. This CDR3 is CASCLGAGGLTDTQYF. In DNA form, the CDR3 reads TGTGCCAGCTGCCTGGGGGCGGGAGGCCTCACAGATACGCAGTATTTT. The chain uses TRBV28 and TRBJ2-3, with 8 bases lining up with TRBD2. The CDR3 length is 16 residues. Germline CDR1 is MDHEN and CDR2 is SYDVKM. Unmatched junction bases numbered 12, after V lost 8 bases and J lost 2 bases.

Remarks on this clonotype: Without the conserved terminal phenylalanine or tryptophan, this CDR3 likely stems from a read error. CDR3 loop: CASSLGGWQETQYL. As DNA, the CDR3 is TGTGCCAGCAGCTTAGGGGGCTGGCAAGAGACCCAGTACTTA. The rearrangement links TRBV11-2 to TRBJ2-5, with D maybe TRBD1 (5 bases). Trimming stripped 1 base from V and 2 bases from J, with 8 bases between. This CDR3 has 14 residues. The V gene's germline CDR1 is SGHAT and CDR2 FQNNGV.